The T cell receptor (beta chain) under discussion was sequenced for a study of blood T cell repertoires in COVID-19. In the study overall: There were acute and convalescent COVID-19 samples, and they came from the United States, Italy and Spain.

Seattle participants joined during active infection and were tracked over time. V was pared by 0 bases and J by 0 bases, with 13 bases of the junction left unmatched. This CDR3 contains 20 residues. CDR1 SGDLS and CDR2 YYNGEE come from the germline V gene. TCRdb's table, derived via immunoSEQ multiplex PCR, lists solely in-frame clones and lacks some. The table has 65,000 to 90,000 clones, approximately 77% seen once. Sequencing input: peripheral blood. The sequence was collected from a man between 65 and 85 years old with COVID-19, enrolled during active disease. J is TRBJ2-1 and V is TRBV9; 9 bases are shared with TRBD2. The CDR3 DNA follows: TGTGCCAGCAGCGTAGGCAGCGGGGGGAAAGACTTTCGCTCCTACAATGAGCAGTTCTTC. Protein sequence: CASSVGSGGKDFRSYNEQFF.